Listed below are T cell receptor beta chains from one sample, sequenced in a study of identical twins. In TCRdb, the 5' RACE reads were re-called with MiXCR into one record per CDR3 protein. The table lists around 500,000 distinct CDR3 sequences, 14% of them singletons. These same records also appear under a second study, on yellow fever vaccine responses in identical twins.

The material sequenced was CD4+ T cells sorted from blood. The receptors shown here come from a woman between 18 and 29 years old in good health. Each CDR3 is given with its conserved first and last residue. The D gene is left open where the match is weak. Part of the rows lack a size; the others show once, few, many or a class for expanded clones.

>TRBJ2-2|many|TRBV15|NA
CATSRDAGTNTGELFF
TGTGCCACCAGCAGAGATGCAGGGACGAACACCGGGGAGCTGTTTTTT
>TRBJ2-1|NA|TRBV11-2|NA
CASSSWTVLNEQFF
TGTGCCAGCAGCTCCTGGACTGTCCTCAATGAGCAGTTCTTC
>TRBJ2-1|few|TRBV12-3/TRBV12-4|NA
CASSLGRTAYNEQFF
TGTGCCAGCAGTTTAGGGCGCACAGCTTACAATGAGCAGTTCTTC
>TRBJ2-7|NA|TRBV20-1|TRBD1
CSARRDRPNEQYF
TGCAGTGCTAGGCGGGACAGGCCAAACGAGCAGTACTTC
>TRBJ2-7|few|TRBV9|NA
CASSATGSHYEQYF
TGTGCCAGCAGCGCGACAGGATCCCACTACGAGCAGTACTTC
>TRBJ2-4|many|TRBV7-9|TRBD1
CASSLTGQDLAKNIQYF
TGTGCCAGCAGCTTAACCGGACAGGATCTAGCCAAAAACATTCAGTACTTC
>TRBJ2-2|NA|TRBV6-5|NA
CASSYGILIPGELFF
TGTGCCAGCAGTTACGGGATTCTTATCCCCGGGGAGCTGTTTTTT
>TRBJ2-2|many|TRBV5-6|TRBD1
CASSSFGQGTGELFF
TGTGCCAGCAGCTCATTCGGACAGGGGACCGGGGAGCTGTTTTTT
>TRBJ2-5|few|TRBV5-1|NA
CASSLERVETQYF
TGCGCCAGCAGCTTGGAAAGGGTGGAGACCCAGTACTTC
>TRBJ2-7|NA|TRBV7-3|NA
CASSPGAELTYEQYF
TGTGCCAGCAGCCCTGGGGCAGAGCTTACCTACGAGCAGTACTTC
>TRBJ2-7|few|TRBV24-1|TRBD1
CATSDSGQASYEQYF
TGTGCCACCAGTGATTCCGGACAGGCTTCCTACGAGCAGTACTTC
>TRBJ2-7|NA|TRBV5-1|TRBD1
CASSSESGGPFYEQYF
TGCGCCAGCAGCTCAGAATCAGGGGGCCCTTTCTACGAGCAGTACTTC
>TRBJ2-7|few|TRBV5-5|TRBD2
CASSSGLTKNYEQYF
TGTGCCAGCAGCTCGGGACTAACGAAGAATTACGAGCAGTACTTC
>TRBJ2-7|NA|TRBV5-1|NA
CASSLGAQRRHYEQYF
TGCGCCAGCAGCTTGGGCGCCCAGCGGAGACACTACGAGCAGTACTTC
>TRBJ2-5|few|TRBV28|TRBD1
CASSLDRVVQETQYF
TGTGCCAGCAGTTTGGACAGGGTGGTACAAGAGACCCAGTACTTC
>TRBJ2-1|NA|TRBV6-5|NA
CASSFRTYNEQFF
TGTGCCAGCAGTTTTAGGACGTACAATGAGCAGTTCTTC
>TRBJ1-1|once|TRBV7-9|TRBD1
CASSSGDRLNTEAFF
TGTGCCAGCAGCTCAGGGGACAGACTGAACACTGAAGCTTTCTTT
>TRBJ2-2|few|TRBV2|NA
CASSGGESSNTGELFF
TGTGCCAGCAGTGGAGGGGAATCCTCGAACACCGGGGAGCTGTTTTTT
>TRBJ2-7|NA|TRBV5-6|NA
CASSLEKRVGEQYF
TGTGCCAGCAGCTTAGAGAAGCGGGTGGGGGAGCAGTACTTC
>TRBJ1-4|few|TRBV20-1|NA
CSASEPGTDEKLFF
TGCAGTGCTAGTGAGCCAGGGACCGATGAAAAACTGTTTTTT
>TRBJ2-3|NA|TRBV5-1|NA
CASSLQGRADTQYF
TGCGCCAGCAGCTTACAGGGGAGGGCAGATACGCAGTATTTT
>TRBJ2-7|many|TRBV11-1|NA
CASSLSSKDSSNSYEQYF
TGTGCCAGCAGCTTATCGTCCAAGGACAGCTCAAACTCCTACGAGCAGTACTTC
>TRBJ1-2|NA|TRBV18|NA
CASSPRMEAEYGYTF
TGTGCCAGCTCACCTCGGATGGAGGCGGAATATGGCTACACCTTC